These 2 T cell receptor beta chains were sequenced from one sample in a study of Graves' ophthalmopathy and Graves' hyperthyroidism. RNA transcripts were the template, and TCR beta CDR3 regions were amplified from them. HTBI primers primed a first-round RT-PCR, and a second-round multiplex PCR followed. Each CDR3 protein gets one entry after TCRdb re-called the multiplex PCR reads with MiXCR. The sample lists around 670,000 distinct CDR3 sequences; 40% were seen once. Specimen: peripheral blood. All receptors derive from an adult man with Graves' ophthalmopathy.

The sample holds many counts of this clonotype. The rearrangement links TRBV9 to TRBJ2-5, with D possibly being TRBD1 or TRBD2 (6 bases each). The CDR3 has 14 amino acids. Germline lookup yields CDR1 SGDLS and CDR2 YYNGEE. V was cut by 6 bases and J by 5 bases, with 17 bases left in between. DNA for the CDR3: TGTGCCAGCACCACCACCGGGGGCGGGGAGACCCAGTACTTC. It translates to CASTTTGGGETQYF.

The V call is TRBV27, the J call TRBJ2-7; 8 nucleotides agree with TRBD1. The CDR3 is made up of 13 amino acids. The germline CDR1 and CDR2 sequences are MNHEY and SMNVEV (reference sequence). J gave up 5 bases and V 4 bases, and 4 bases lay outside the gene matches. CDR3 sequence reads: CASSWTGPDEQYF. In DNA form, the CDR3 reads TGTGCCAGCAGTTGGACAGGGCCCGACGAGCAGTACTTC.